The 2 T cell receptor beta chains in this list originate from one sample, sequenced in a study of cytomegalovirus exposure and HLA in healthy donors (TCRdb year 2017). Library method: the immunoSEQ multiplex PCR assay. For the multiplex PCR, a mixture combining 60 forward primers for TCR Vbeta segments and 13 reverse primers for TCR Jbeta segments was used. Entries here come from immuneACCESS through TCRdb and include only in-frame sequences with V and J called. Some clones fail to appear in such tables; in the studies checked, an unresolved V gene covers under half of the shortfall, and the cause of the remainder is unknown. The sample table contains roughly 180,000 clones; only one count was recorded for approximately 77% of them. The ten largest account for approximately 2.3% of the sample. Input material: PBMCs. Receptors were obtained from a female donor in good health and CMV-seronegative.

This chain uses TRBV30 with TRBJ2-1; TRBD2 is a possible D gene (7 bases). Deletions cut 0 bases from V and 8 bases from J, with 17 bases between. The CDR3 is made up of 15 amino acids. CDR1 and CDR2 (germline): GTSNPN, SVGIG (reference sequence). CDR3 nucleotides: TGTGCCTGGAGTGTACGTTCGGGGGAGGGGGATGAGCAGTTCTTC. Protein sequence: CAWSVRSGEGDEQFF.

This clone has a single count. The chain has TRBV5-1 and TRBJ1-4, with D uncertain. Looked up from germline, CDR1 is SGHRS and CDR2 is YFSETQ. The CDR3 loop spans 13 amino acids. V was trimmed by 6 bases and J by 8 bases, leaving 14 bases between them. The CDR3 region is CASKSEYEEKLFF. CDR3 sequence (DNA): TGCGCCAGCAAGTCGGAGTATGAGGAAAAACTGTTTTTT. The full variable domain, with the rest looked up from reference TRBV5-1 and TRBJ1-4, is KAGVTQTPRYLIKTRGQQVTLSCSPISGHRSVSWYQQTPGQGLQFLFEYFSETQRNKGNFPGRFSGRQFSNSRSEMNVSTLELGDSALYLCASKSEYEEKLFFGSGTQLSVL.